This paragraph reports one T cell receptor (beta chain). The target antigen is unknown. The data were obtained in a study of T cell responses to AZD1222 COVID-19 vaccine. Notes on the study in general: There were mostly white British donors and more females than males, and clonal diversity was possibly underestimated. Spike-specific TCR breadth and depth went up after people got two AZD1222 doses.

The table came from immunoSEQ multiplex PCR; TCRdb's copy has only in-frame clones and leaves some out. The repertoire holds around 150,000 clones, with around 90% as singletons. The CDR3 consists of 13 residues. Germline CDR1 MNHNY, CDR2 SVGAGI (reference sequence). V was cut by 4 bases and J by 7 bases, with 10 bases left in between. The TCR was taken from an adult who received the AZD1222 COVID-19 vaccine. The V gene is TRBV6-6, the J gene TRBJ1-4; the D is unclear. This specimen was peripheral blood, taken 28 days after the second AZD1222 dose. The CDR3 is CASSFQGSEKLFF. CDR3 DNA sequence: TGTGCCAGCAGTTTCCAAGGGAGTGAAAAACTGTTTTTT.